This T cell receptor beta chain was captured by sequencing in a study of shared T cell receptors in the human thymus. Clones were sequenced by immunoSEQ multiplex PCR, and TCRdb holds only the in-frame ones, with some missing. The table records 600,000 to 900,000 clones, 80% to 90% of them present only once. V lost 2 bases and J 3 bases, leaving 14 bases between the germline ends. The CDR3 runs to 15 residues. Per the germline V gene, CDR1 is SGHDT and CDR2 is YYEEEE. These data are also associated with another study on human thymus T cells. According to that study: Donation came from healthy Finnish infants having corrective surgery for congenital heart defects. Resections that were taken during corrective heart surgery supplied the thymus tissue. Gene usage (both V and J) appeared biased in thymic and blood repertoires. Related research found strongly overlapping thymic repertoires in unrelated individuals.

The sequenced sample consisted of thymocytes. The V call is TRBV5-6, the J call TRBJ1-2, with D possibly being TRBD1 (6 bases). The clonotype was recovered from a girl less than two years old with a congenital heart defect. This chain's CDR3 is CASSFRDIPYYGYTF. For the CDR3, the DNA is TGTGCCAGCAGCTTCCGGGACATCCCATACTATGGCTACACCTTC.